This T cell receptor (beta chain) was captured by sequencing in a study of T cells in Graves' hyperthyroidism and ophthalmopathy. This clonotype was observed many times. The length of the CDR3 is 15 residues. The trim removed 6 bases at V and 4 bases at J, leaving 5 bases unmatched. CDR1 and CDR2 (germline): KGHSH, LQKENI. Hyperthyroidism was newly diagnosed in patients aged 18 to 65 (duration under 2 months). Researchers amplified the TCR beta CDR3 regions from RNA transcripts. Initially, a first-round RT-PCR of the TCR CDR3 employed the HTBI primer set. MiXCR was run by TCRdb on the multiplex PCR reads, yielding one entry per CDR3 protein. The sample carries roughly 420,000 distinct CDR3 sequences, approximately 13% recorded once.

The TCR sequence derives from a woman under 30 with Graves' hyperthyroidism. The V and J genes are TRBV18 and TRBJ2-2; TRBD1 agrees at 10 bases. Sequenced material: blood. Here the CDR3 reads CASSYRTGGTGELFF. DNA of the CDR3: TGTGCCAGCTCCTACCGGACAGGGGGCACCGGGGAGCTGTTTTTT. Supplemented by reference TRBV18 and TRBJ2-2, the full variable domain reads NAGVMQNPRHLVRRRGQEARLRCSPMKGHSHVYWYRQLPEEGLKFMVYLQKENIIDESGMPKERFSAEFPKEGPSILRIQQVVRGDSAAYFCASSYRTGGTGELFFGEGSRLTVL.